Shown below are 29 T cell receptor beta chains from a single sample sequenced in a study of blood T cell repertoires in COVID-19. TCRdb's table, derived via immunoSEQ multiplex PCR, lists solely in-frame clones and lacks some. The sample lists about 75,000 clones; 84% were seen once. The sequenced sample was peripheral blood. Receptors originate from a woman in her fifties or sixties with acute or convalescent COVID-19.

V is TRBV27 and J is TRBJ1-3, with D uncertain. V gave up 5 bases and J gave up 0 bases, with 11 bases separating them. CDR3 size: 15 residues. Germline values: CDR1 MNHEY, CDR2 SMNVEV (reference sequence). CDR3 coding DNA: TGTGCCAGCAGTGACACCGGGAGCTCTGGAAACACCATATATTTT. Its protein product is CASSDTGSSGNTIYF.

The chain joins TRBV6-2 or TRBV6-3 to TRBJ1-5, with D maybe TRBD1 (6 bases). The ends were cut back, 6 bases at V and 2 bases at J, with 26 bases in the middle. Germline V gene data show CDR1 as MNHEY and CDR2 as SVGEGT. The CDR3 length is 19 residues. The CDR3 spells CASSPPWGGIPTGNQPQHF. The CDR3 bases are TGTGCCAGCAGCCCTCCGTGGGGGGGCATACCGACGGGCAATCAGCCCCAGCATTTT.

This clone has just one count. The chain links TRBV7-9 to TRBJ1-5; unclear D gene. CDR3 length equals 12 residues. CDR1 is SEHNR, CDR2 FQNEAQ, per germline (reference sequence). The V end lost 5 bases, the J end lost 4 bases, and 6 bases lay between the germline ends. CDR3 DNA: TGTGCCAGCAGCCAACTGAATCAGCCCCAGCATTTT. This codes for CASSQLNQPQHF.

This clone showed up just once. This sequence joins TRBV10-3 and TRBJ2-7; D possibly corresponds to TRBD2 (6 bases). Germline assignment: CDR1 ENHRY and CDR2 SYGVKD. V lost 0 bases to trimming and J lost 2 bases, with 11 bases between them. The CDR3 consists of 15 residues. The CDR3 DNA reads TGTGCCATCAGTGAGTCCCAGCGGGCAACCTACGAGCAGTACTTC. Its translation: CAISESQRATYEQYF.

This chain uses TRBV7-3 with TRBJ1-1; no firm D call. Trimming took 0 bases from V and 1 from J, leaving 3 bases between them. CDR1 is SGHTA, CDR2 FQGTGA, per germline. The CDR3 length is 13 residues. The DNA for the CDR3 is TGTGCCAGCAGCTTAACCAGGAACACTGAAGCTTTCTTT. Translating it yields CASSLTRNTEAFF.

The V gene is TRBV12-3 or TRBV12-4, the J gene TRBJ2-2; D remains unclear. Trimming shortened V by 7 bases and J by 6 bases, and 9 bases separated the two germline ends. This CDR3 is 12 amino acids long. The DNA of the CDR3 is TGTGCCAGCATTCGAGAGGCCGGGGAGCTGTTTTTT. Translation: CASIREAGELFF.

V is TRBV15 and J is TRBJ1-3; TRBD1 matches 7 bases. The CDR3 sequence is 18 residues long. Trimming removed 2 bases from V and 0 bases from J; junction bases left unmatched: 10. The germline gives CDR1 LNHNV, CDR2 YYDKDF (reference sequence). CDR3 bases: TGTGCCACCAGCAGAAACCGGGACAGCCGATCCTCTGGAAACACCATATATTTT. The encoded protein is CATSRNRDSRSSGNTIYF.

The J gene is TRBJ2-7, the V gene TRBV5-6; no reliable D call. Germline V gives CDR1 SGHDT, CDR2 YYEEEE. V was cut by 0 bases and J by 7 bases, with 8 bases left in between. The CDR3 consists of 12 residues. In DNA form, the CDR3 reads TGTGCCAGCAGCTTGGGTCCAGGAGAGCAGTACTTC. It translates to CASSLGPGEQYF.

This chain connects TRBV11-2 to TRBJ1-2, with D maybe TRBD1 (5 bases). Germline values: CDR1 SGHAT, CDR2 FQNNGV. This CDR3 comprises 14 residues. V gave up 5 bases and J gave up 4 bases, with 14 bases separating them. Here the CDR3 reads CASSPSGQIYGYTF. The CDR3 DNA sequence: TGTGCCAGCAGCCCGTCAGGGCAGATCTATGGCTACACCTTC.

The chain recombines TRBV20-1 with TRBJ1-1; unclear D gene. Trimming pared 5 bases from V and 14 bases from J, leaving 9 bases between. The CDR3 is made up of 8 amino acids. Per the germline V gene, CDR1 is DFQATT and CDR2 is SNEGSKA (reference sequence). CDR3 DNA: TGCAGTGCTGAGACTCTCTTCTTT. Residues: CSAETLFF.

The rearrangement joins TRBV4-3 to TRBJ2-3, with 10 bases that match TRBD2. The germline gives CDR1 LGHNA, CDR2 YSLEER. The CDR3 covers 19 residues. The trim removed 0 bases at V and 7 bases at J, leaving 16 bases unmatched. CDR3 sequence: CASSQDPTRGLAGVYTQYF. The CDR3 DNA is TGCGCCAGCAGCCAAGATCCCACCAGGGGGCTAGCGGGGGTGTATACGCAGTATTTT.

The rearrangement uses TRBV4-3 and TRBJ1-2; D unresolved. This CDR3 has 15 residues. The V end lost 0 bases, the J end lost 5 bases, and 13 bases lay between the germline ends. Per the germline V gene, CDR1 is LGHNA and CDR2 is YSLEER. The CDR3 here is CASSQDWTQGYGYTF. The CDR3 bases are TGCGCCAGCAGCCAAGACTGGACTCAAGGGTATGGCTACACCTTC.

This clone came up once. The chain recombines TRBV30 with TRBJ1-3; D is uncertain. The CDR3 extends over 15 amino acids. CDR1 is GTSNPN and CDR2 is SVGIG in the germline V gene (reference sequence). The germline V and J ends were trimmed by 0 bases and 1 base, with 10 bases remaining between them. The CDR3 nucleotides are TGTGCCTGGAGTGTTTCCAGAGGATCTGGAAACACCATATATTTT. It specifies CAWSVSRGSGNTIYF.

The gene calls are TRBV6-7 and TRBJ1-1, with D tentatively TRBD1 (5 bases). TRBV6-7 is classed as an ORF, of uncertain function. The germline V and J ends were trimmed by 2 bases and 1 base, with 17 bases remaining between them. The CDR3 is 17 residues long. Here the CDR3 DNA reads TGTGCCAGCAGTTACCCCCCCCGACAGAGTCGGAACACTGAAGCTTTCTTT. It codes for CASSYPPRQSRNTEAFF.

The chain carries TRBV6-6 and TRBJ1-4, with 8 nucleotides matching TRBD1. After removal of 4 bases from V and 8 bases from J, the junction contained 6 bases not matched to a gene. The CDR3 covers 14 residues. Per the germline V gene, CDR1 is MNHNY and CDR2 is SVGAGI (reference sequence). The CDR3 sequence is CASSLDRGGEKLFF. The CDR3, as DNA: TGTGCCAGCAGTTTAGACAGGGGTGGCGAAAAACTGTTTTTT.

The V gene is TRBV29-1, the J gene TRBJ1-4, with D unclear. The germline V and J ends were trimmed by 5 bases and 6 bases, with 7 bases remaining between them. Germline V lookup: CDR1 SQVTM, CDR2 ANQGSEA. There are 11 residues in the CDR3. CDR3 sequence (DNA): TGCAGCGTTTCCCGGGATGAAAAACTGTTTTTT. Translation gives CSVSRDEKLFF.

The V call is TRBV3-1 (or the pseudogene TRBV3-2), the J call TRBJ1-5, with D unresolved. Deletions cut 6 bases from V and 2 bases from J, with 11 bases between. The CDR3 contains 14 residues. Germline CDR1 and CDR2: LGHDT and YNNKEL (reference sequence). The CDR3 spells CASSLTRGNQPQHF. The CDR3 DNA follows: TGTGCCAGCAGTCTTACACGGGGCAATCAGCCCCAGCATTTT.

The chain recombines TRBV6-4 with TRBJ1-2; D is ambiguous. CDR1 is MRHNA and CDR2 is SNTAGT in the germline V gene. The CDR3 runs to 13 residues. Trimming stripped 6 bases from V and 7 bases from J, with 15 bases between. CDR3 DNA sequence: TGTGCCAGCAGGGAAAGTACCTGGGCTGGCTACACCTTC. This gives the protein CASRESTWAGYTF.

This chain uses TRBV5-6 with TRBJ2-1; no clear D. Germline CDR1 SGHDT, CDR2 YYEEEE. The V gene lost 2 bases and the J gene lost 7 bases, with 16 bases spanning the gap. This CDR3 contains 15 residues. The CDR3 region is CASSLFDPLSNEQFF. DNA for the CDR3: TGTGCCAGCAGCTTATTTGATCCGCTATCAAATGAGCAGTTCTTC.

The CDR3, as DNA: TGTGCCAGCAGCTTAAGTCTACTTTCGGGCAATGAGCAGTTCTTC. Amino acids: CASSLSLLSGNEQFF. The V gene is TRBV7-3, the J gene TRBJ2-1; D gene uncertain. Germline loops: CDR1 SGHTA, CDR2 FQGTGA. The CDR3 is 15 residues long. Trimming cost V 1 base and J 6 bases, with 13 bases left between them.

The V gene is TRBV28, the J gene TRBJ1-3, with a weak D call TRBD1 (6 bases). Trimming shortened V by 10 bases and J by 3 bases, and 10 bases separated the two germline ends. The CDR3 totals 12 residues. The germline gives CDR1 MDHEN, CDR2 SYDVKM. The DNA of the CDR3 is TGTGCCACACAGGGATATGGAAACACCATATATTTT. Its translation is CATQGYGNTIYF.

In nucleotides, the CDR3 is TGCGCCAGCAGAGTTTGGGGCACAGGGGGTAAATACGAGCAGTACTTC. This codes for CASRVWGTGGKYEQYF. This chain joins TRBV5-1 and TRBJ2-7; 8 nucleotides agree with TRBD1. The CDR3 runs to 16 residues. The germline V gene has CDR1 SGHRS and CDR2 YFSETQ. Trimming took 5 bases from V and 4 from J; bases not matched to a gene: 14.

The gene calls are TRBV11-2 and TRBJ1-4, with D possibly matching TRBD1 (6 bases). V lost 2 bases and J lost 3, with 13 bases in between. The germline CDR1 and CDR2 sequences are SGHAT and FQNNGV. The CDR3 totals 16 residues. The CDR3 sequence: CASSLWGRSANEKLFF. CDR3 bases: TGTGCCAGCAGCTTATGGGGGCGTTCGGCTAATGAAAAACTGTTTTTT.

The J gene is TRBJ2-7, the V gene TRBV11-2; TRBD2 matches 7 bases. Looked up from germline, CDR1 is SGHAT and CDR2 is FQNNGV. Unmatched junction bases numbered 8, after V lost 7 bases and J lost 2 bases. The CDR3 length is 14 residues. The CDR3 DNA follows: TGTGCCAGCACTAACTACGGGGGGACCTACGAGCAGTACTTC. Translated: CASTNYGGTYEQYF.

V gene TRBV11-3 combines with J gene TRBJ2-7, with 9 nucleotides matching TRBD2. The CDR3 spans 15 residues. Germline CDR1 is SGHNT and CDR2 is YENEEA. Germline trimming cut 5 bases from V and 2 bases from J; bases unmatched to any gene: 7. CDR3 loop: CASSQGTSSTYEQYF. The CDR3 region has the DNA TGTGCCAGCAGCCAAGGGACTAGCAGCACCTACGAGCAGTACTTC.

V is TRBV11-2 and J is TRBJ2-1; D might be TRBD1 (6 bases). Germline V gives CDR1 SGHAT, CDR2 FQNNGV. The CDR3 length is 14 residues. V dropped 3 bases and J dropped 6 bases, with 12 bases sitting between them. The CDR3 nucleotides are TGTGCCAGCAGCTTGGAATGGGGGCGCAATGAGCAGTTCTTC. Residues: CASSLEWGRNEQFF.

The gene calls are TRBV30 and TRBJ1-1, with D maybe TRBD1 (6 bases). CDR3 length: 12 residues. Germline-derived CDR1 and CDR2 are GTSNPN and SVGIG (reference sequence). The V gene lost 5 bases and the J gene lost 6 bases, with 13 bases spanning the gap. In nucleotides, the CDR3 is TGTGCCTGGGGCAGGGGAACTCCTGAAGCTTTCTTT. Translated, it gives CAWGRGTPEAFF. The full variable domain, in which reference TRBV30 and TRBJ1-1 provide the parts outside the CDR3, is SQTIHQWPATLVQPVGSPLSLECTVEGTSNPNLYWYRQAAGRGLQLLFYSVGIGQISSEVPQNLSASRPQDRQFILSSKKLLLSDSGFYLCAWGRGTPEAFFGQGTRLTVV.

The chain couples TRBV6-6 to TRBJ1-1; D is possibly TRBD1 (5 bases). Deletions cut 5 bases from V and 11 bases from J, with 18 bases between. The CDR3 has 13 amino acids. Germline CDR1 reads MNHNY; CDR2 reads SVGAGI (reference sequence). The CDR3, as DNA: TGTGCCAGCAGTCAGATCCAGGGTAATAGGGCTTTCTTT. This translates into CASSQIQGNRAFF.

This clone came up a few times. V and J are TRBV2 and TRBJ2-3; 9 positions agree with TRBD1. Germline V gene sequence: CDR1 SNHLY, CDR2 FYNNEI. The CDR3 sequence is 14 residues long. The trim removed 5 bases at V and 5 bases at J, leaving 5 bases unmatched. The CDR3 loop is CASSRTGVGDTQYF. In DNA, the CDR3 is TGTGCCAGCAGTCGGACAGGGGTGGGAGATACGCAGTATTTT.